A selection of T cell receptor beta chains follows, all from one sample in a study of vaccination and CD4 T cells after COVID-19. TCRdb called the PCR reads again in MiXCR, with one record for every CDR3 protein. The sample carries about 28,000 distinct CDR3 sequences, 50% recorded once. The sequencing here drew on CD4+ T cells from blood, taken about 7 months after SARS-CoV-2 vaccination. These receptors all come from a human donor who had recovered from COVID-19. Both conserved end residues are part of each CDR3. D genes are given only for firm matches. Some rows mark clone size as missing; the rest say once, few, many or name a class of expanded clone.

.,TRBV20-1,TRBJ1-2,.,TGCAGTGCTAGAGATTCAGGGTACTATGGCTACACCTTC,CSARDSGYYGYTF
.,TRBV28,TRBJ2-5,.,TGTGCCAGCAGTTTTCGGCAAGGGTCCTGGGGAGAGACCCAGTACTTC,CASSFRQGSWGETQYF
.,TRBV20-1,TRBJ1-2,.,TGCAGTGCGCGGGGCCCGCAAGCTTATGGCTACACCTTC,CSARGPQAYGYTF
once,TRBV28,TRBJ1-1,.,TGTGCCAGCAGTTTAACCCCAGGGTCGGGCAACACTGAAGCTTTCTTT,CASSLTPGSGNTEAFF
few,TRBV6-5,TRBJ1-6,TRBD1,TGTGCCAGCAGTTTAGGACAGGGTAATTCACCCCTCCACTTT,CASSLGQGNSPLHF
few,TRBV20-1,TRBJ2-3,.,TGCAGTGCTCACGGACGGAGGAAGGCAGATACGCAGTATTTT,CSAHGRRKADTQYF
.,TRBV15,TRBJ1-6,.,TGTGCCACCAGCAGAGATTGGGGGGTAGACTCACCCCTCCACTTT,CATSRDWGVDSPLHF
.,TRBV7-9,TRBJ2-5,.,TGTGCCAGCAGCTTACCTGCCCGGGCCGTTAAAGAGACCCAGTACTTC,CASSLPARAVKETQYF
once,TRBV28,TRBJ2-2,TRBD1,TGTGCCAGCAGTTTATGGGGGACAGGATCGTCCGGGGAGCTGTTTTTT,CASSLWGTGSSGELFF
.,TRBV28,TRBJ2-7,TRBD2,TGTGCCAGCAGAGTGGGACATCTTTTAGCGGGAGGGACCTACGAGCAGTACTTC,CASRVGHLLAGGTYEQYF
.,TRBV7-9,TRBJ2-7,TRBD2,TGTGCCAGCAGCTTCGCCCCCCCTAGCGGGAGGTCTTACGAGCAGTACTTC,CASSFAPPSGRSYEQYF
.,TRBV19,TRBJ2-3,TRBD1,TGTGCCACCAGCGCCGGGACAGGTTTCCCAGATACGCAGTATTTT,CATSAGTGFPDTQYF
.,TRBV11-3,TRBJ2-3,.,TGTGCCAGCAGCTTAGGCCTAGGATTAGATACGCAGTATTTT,CASSLGLGLDTQYF
.,TRBV6-1,TRBJ2-1,TRBD2,TGTGCCAGCACTAGAAACTTGCCGGGACTAGCGGGCCCAGGGCAGTTCTTC,CASTRNLPGLAGPGQFF
.,TRBV27,TRBJ2-7,TRBD2,TGTGCCAGCAGTTTAGCGGGAGGCCTCTACGAGCAGTACTTC,CASSLAGGLYEQYF
.,TRBV28,TRBJ2-7,TRBD1,TGTGCCAGCATCCTACGGCGACAGGGTTCCTACGAGCAGTACTTC,CASILRRQGSYEQYF
.,TRBV7-3,TRBJ1-1,.,TGTGCCAGCAGTTCGGGACACTCGAACACTGAAGCTTTCTTT,CASSSGHSNTEAFF
.,TRBV10-3,TRBJ1-1,.,TGTGCCATCAGTCCCCTAGGCGCGGACGACACTGAAGCTTTCTTT,CAISPLGADDTEAFF
.,TRBV20-1,TRBJ2-5,TRBD1,TGCAGTGCTAGAGATAGGGGACAGGGGCACGAGACCCAGTACTTC,CSARDRGQGHETQYF
.,TRBV7-9,TRBJ1-1,.,TGTGCCAGCAGCTTAGGAGGGTTGAACACTGAAGCTTTCTTT,CASSLGGLNTEAFF
.,TRBV20-1,TRBJ2-7,TRBD1,TGCAGTGCTTACAGGGGTAGAGGGTACGAGCAGTACTTC,CSAYRGRGYEQYF
few,TRBV24-1,TRBJ2-5,TRBD2,TGTGCCACCAGTGATTCGCGGGGGTTTGGGGAGACCCAGTACTTC,CATSDSRGFGETQYF
.,TRBV6-1,TRBJ1-2,.,TGTGCCAGCACCTCCACAGGGTCCAGGTTCTCCCAAGGCTACACCTTC,CASTSTGSRFSQGYTF
few,TRBV5-4,TRBJ2-1,TRBD2,TGTGCCAGCAGCCTCACGAAAGGACGGGGAGGGATCTACAATGAGCAGTTCTTC,CASSLTKGRGGIYNEQFF
.,TRBV7-9,TRBJ1-3,.,TGTGCCAGCAGCATCCAGGGGAACGCTGGAAACACCATATATTTT,CASSIQGNAGNTIYF
few,TRBV20-1,TRBJ2-1,TRBD1,TGCAGTGCTACCGGGACAGGGGGCGGGCATGAGCAGTTCTTC,CSATGTGGGHEQFF
.,TRBV5-1,TRBJ1-6,TRBD1,TGCGCCAGCAGCTTGAGACAGGGTTATAATTCACCCCTCCACTTT,CASSLRQGYNSPLHF
few,TRBV28,TRBJ1-5,.,TGTGCCAGCAGCCATAAACGAAGGAGCAATCAGCCCCAGCATTTT,CASSHKRRSNQPQHF
.,TRBV5-4,TRBJ2-7,TRBD1,TGTGCCAGCAGCTTGTTGACGGGGACAGGGGAACCCTACGAGCAGTACTTC,CASSLLTGTGEPYEQYF
.,TRBV7-3,TRBJ2-3,.,TGTGCCAGCAGCATCTGGGACAGCACAGATACGCAGTATTTT,CASSIWDSTDTQYF
.,TRBV7-9,TRBJ2-3,.,TGTGCCAGCAGCTCGACTTCGCTCGGGGCGCAGTATTTT,CASSSTSLGAQYF
.,TRBV7-2,TRBJ2-1,TRBD2,TGTGCCAGCAGCTTAAGCGGGAGCTCCTACAATGAGCAGTTCTTC,CASSLSGSSYNEQFF
.,TRBV27,TRBJ1-5,.,TGTGCCAGCAGTCCTGCCTTTAGCAATCAGCCCCAGCATTTT,CASSPAFSNQPQHF